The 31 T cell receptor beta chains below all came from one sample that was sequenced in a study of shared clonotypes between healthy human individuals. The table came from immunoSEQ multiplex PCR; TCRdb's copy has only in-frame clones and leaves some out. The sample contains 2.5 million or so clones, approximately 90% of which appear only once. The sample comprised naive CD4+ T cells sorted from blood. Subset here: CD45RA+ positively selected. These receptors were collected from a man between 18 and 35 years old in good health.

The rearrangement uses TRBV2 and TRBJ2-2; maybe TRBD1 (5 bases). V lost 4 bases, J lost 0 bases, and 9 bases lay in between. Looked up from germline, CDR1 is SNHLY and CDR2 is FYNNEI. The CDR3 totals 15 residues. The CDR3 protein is CASSGRATNTGELFF. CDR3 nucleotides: TGTGCCAGCAGTGGCAGGGCTACGAACACCGGGGAGCTGTTTTTT. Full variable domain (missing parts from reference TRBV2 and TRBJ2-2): EPEVTQTPSHQVTQMGQEVILRCVPISNHLYFYWYRQILGQKVEFLVSFYNNEISEKSEIFDDQFSVERPDGSNFTLKIRSTKLEDSAMYFCASSGRATNTGELFFGEGSRLTVL.

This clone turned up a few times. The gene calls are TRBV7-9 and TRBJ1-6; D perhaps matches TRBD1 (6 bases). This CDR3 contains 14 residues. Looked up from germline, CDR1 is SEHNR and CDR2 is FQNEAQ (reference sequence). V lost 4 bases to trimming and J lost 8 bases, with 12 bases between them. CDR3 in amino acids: CASSSGHRDSPLHF. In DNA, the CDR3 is TGTGCCAGCAGCTCAGGACACAGGGATTCACCCCTCCACTTT. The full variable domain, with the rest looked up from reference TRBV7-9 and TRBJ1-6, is DTGVSQNPRHKITKRGQNVTFRCDPISEHNRLYWYRQTLGQGPEFLTYFQNEAQLEKSRLLSDRFSAERPKGSFSTLEIQRTEQGDSAMYLCASSSGHRDSPLHFGNGTRLTVT.

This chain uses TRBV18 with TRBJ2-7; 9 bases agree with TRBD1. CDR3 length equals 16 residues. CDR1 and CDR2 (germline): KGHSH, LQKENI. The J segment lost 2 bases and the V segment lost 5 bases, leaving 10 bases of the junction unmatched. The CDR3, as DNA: TGTGCCAGCTCAGGACCGGGACAGGGCAAAGCCTACGAGCAGTACTTC. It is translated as CASSGPGQGKAYEQYF.

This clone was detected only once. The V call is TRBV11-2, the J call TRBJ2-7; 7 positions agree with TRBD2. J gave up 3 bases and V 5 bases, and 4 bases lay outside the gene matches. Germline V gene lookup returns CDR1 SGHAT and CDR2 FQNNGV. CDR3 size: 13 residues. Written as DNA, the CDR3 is TGTGCCAGCAGCGGACTAGTCGGCTACGAGCAGTACTTC. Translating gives CASSGLVGYEQYF.

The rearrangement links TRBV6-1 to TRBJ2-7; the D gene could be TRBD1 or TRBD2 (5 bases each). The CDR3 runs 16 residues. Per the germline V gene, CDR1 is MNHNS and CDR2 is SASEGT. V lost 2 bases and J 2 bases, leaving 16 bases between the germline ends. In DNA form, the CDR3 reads TGTGCCAGCAGTGAAAAATTGGGGACGGTGACCTACGAGCAGTACTTC. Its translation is CASSEKLGTVTYEQYF.

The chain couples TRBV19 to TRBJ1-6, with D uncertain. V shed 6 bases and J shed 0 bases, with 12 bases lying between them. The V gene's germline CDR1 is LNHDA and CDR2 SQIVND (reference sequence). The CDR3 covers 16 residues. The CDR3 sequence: CASRTHVSSYNSPLHF. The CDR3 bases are TGTGCCAGTAGGACACATGTTTCCTCCTATAATTCACCCCTCCACTTT.

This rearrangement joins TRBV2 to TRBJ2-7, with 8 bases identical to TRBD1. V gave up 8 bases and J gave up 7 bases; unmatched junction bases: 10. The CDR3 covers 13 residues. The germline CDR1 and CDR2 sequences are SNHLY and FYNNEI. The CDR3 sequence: CASGPQGAWEQYF. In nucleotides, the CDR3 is TGTGCCAGCGGTCCGCAGGGGGCGTGGGAGCAGTACTTC.

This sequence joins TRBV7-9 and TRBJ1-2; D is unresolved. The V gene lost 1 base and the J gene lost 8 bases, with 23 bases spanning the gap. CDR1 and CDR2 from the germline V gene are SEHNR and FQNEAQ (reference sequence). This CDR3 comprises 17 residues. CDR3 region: CASSLDDSAFLRRGYTF. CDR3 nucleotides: TGTGCCAGCAGCTTAGATGACTCGGCCTTTCTTCGCCGCGGCTACACCTTC.

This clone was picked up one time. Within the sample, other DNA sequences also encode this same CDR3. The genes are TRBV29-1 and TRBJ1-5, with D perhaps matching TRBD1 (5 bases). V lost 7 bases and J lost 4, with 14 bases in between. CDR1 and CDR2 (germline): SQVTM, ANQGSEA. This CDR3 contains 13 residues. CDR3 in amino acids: CSASRGPNQPQHF. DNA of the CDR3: TGCAGCGCCAGTAGGGGCCCGAATCAGCCCCAGCATTTT.

This CDR3 is CAFSRPGQDPHGYTF. CDR3 nucleotides: TGCGCCTTCTCTAGACCGGGACAGGACCCACATGGCTACACCTTC. V and J are TRBV10-1 and TRBJ1-2; 8 nucleotides agree with TRBD1. CDR1 is WNHNN, CDR2 SYGVQD, per germline (reference sequence). J gave up 6 bases and V 11 bases, and 17 bases lay outside the gene matches. This CDR3 has 15 residues.

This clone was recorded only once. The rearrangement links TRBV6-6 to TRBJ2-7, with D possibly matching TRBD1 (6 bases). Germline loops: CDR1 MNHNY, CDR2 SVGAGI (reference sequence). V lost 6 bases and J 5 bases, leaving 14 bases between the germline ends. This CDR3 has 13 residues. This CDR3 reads CASRTTGPNEQYF. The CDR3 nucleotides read TGTGCCAGCAGGACGACAGGTCCCAACGAGCAGTACTTC.

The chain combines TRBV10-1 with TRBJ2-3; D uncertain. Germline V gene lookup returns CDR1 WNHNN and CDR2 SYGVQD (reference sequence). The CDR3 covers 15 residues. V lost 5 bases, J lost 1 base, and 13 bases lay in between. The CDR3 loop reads CASSFGGLGTDTQYF. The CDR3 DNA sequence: TGCGCCAGCAGTTTCGGTGGGTTAGGCACAGATACGCAGTATTTT.

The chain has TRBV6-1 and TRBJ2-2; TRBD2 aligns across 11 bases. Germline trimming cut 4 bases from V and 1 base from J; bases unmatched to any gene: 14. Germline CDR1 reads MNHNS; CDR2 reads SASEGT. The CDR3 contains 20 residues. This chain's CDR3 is CASSVRLAGGSKLNTGELFF. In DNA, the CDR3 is TGTGCCAGCAGTGTTCGTCTAGCGGGGGGATCTAAGTTGAACACCGGGGAGCTGTTTTTT.

The CDR3 spells CASSIQKTGKAEQYF. The CDR3 region has the DNA TGTGCCAGCAGCATACAAAAGACAGGGAAGGCCGAGCAGTACTTC. The chain recombines TRBV5-4 with TRBJ2-7; 7 bases match TRBD1. J lost 6 bases, V lost 4 bases, and 13 bases had no gene match. The CDR3 is 15 residues long. In germline, CDR1 is SGHNT, CDR2 YYREEE (reference sequence).

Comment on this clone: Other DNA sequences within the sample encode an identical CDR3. In nucleotides, the CDR3 is TGCGCCAGCAGCTTAGGGACAGGGGACAATGAGCAGTTCTTC. Its translation is CASSLGTGDNEQFF. The chain couples TRBV5-1 to TRBJ2-1; 10 bases match TRBD1. This CDR3 comprises 14 residues. Trimming removed 2 bases from V and 5 bases from J; junction bases left unmatched: 1. Germline assignment: CDR1 SGHRS and CDR2 YFSETQ.

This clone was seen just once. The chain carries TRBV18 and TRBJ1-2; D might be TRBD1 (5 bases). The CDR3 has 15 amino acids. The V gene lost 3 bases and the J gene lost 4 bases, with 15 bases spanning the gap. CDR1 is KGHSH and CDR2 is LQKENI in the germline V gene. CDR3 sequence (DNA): TGTGCCAGCTCACCCCAGGGTGCCGGTAGCTATGGCTACACCTTC. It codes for CASSPQGAGSYGYTF.

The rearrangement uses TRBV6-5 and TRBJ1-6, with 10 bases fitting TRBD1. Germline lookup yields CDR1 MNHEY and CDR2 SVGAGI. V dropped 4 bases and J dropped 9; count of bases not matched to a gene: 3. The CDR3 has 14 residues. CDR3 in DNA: TGTGCCAGCAGTTCGACAGGGGGCGCTTCACCCCTCCACTTT. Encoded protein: CASSSTGGASPLHF.

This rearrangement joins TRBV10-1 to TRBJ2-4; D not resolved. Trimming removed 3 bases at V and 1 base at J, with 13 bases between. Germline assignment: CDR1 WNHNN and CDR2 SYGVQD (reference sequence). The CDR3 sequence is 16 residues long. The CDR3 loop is CASSETRNLAKNIQYF. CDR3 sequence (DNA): TGCGCCAGCAGTGAAACCCGAAATTTGGCCAAAAACATTCAGTACTTC.

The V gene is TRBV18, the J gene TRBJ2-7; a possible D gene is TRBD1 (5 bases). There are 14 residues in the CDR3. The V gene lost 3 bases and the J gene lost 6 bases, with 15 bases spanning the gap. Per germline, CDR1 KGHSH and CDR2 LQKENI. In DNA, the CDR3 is TGTGCCAGCTCACCCTCGGACACTCTTGTCGAGCAGTACTTC. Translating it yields CASSPSDTLVEQYF. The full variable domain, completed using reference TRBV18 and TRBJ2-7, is NAGVMQNPRHLVRRRGQEARLRCSPMKGHSHVYWYRQLPEEGLKFMVYLQKENIIDESGMPKERFSAEFPKEGPSILRIQQVVRGDSAAYFCASSPSDTLVEQYFGPGTRLTVT.

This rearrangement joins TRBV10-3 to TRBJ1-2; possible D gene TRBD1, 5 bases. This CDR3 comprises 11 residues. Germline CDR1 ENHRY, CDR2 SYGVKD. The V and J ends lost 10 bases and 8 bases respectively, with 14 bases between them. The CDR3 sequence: CATQSRDGYTF. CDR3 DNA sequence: TGTGCCACACAATCCAGGGACGGCTACACCTTC.

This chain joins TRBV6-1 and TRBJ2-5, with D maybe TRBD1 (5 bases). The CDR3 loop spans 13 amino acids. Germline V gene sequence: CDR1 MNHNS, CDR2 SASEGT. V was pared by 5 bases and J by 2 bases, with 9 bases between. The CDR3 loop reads CASSLTVQETQYF. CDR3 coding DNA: TGTGCCAGCAGTCTGACAGTTCAAGAGACCCAGTACTTC.

In DNA, the CDR3 is TGTGCCAGCAGCAAGGTGGCGGGGGGGCCCGACACCGGGGAGCTGTTTTTT. This translates into CASSKVAGGPDTGELFF. This chain joins TRBV7-3 and TRBJ2-2; TRBD2 aligns across 9 bases. Germline assignment: CDR1 SGHTA and CDR2 FQGTGA. Losses at the gene ends were 5 bases for V and 3 bases for J; bases not matched to a gene: 10. The CDR3 has 17 residues.

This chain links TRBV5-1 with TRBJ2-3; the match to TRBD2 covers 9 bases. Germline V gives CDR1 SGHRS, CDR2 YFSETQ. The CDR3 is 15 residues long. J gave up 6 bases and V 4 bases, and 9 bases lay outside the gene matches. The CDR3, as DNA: TGCGCCAGCAGCCAAACGGGACTAGCCTCGGATACGCAGTATTTT. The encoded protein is CASSQTGLASDTQYF.

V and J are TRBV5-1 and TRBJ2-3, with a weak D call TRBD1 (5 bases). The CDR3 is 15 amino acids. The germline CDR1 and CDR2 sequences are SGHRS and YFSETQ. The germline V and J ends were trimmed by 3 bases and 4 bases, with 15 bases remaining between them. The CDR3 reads CASSSDGASSDTQYF. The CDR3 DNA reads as TGCGCCAGCAGCTCGGATGGGGCTTCATCAGATACGCAGTATTTT.

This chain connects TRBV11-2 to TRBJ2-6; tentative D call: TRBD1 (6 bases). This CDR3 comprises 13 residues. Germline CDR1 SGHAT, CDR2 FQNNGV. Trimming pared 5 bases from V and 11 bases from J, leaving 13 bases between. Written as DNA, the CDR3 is TGTGCCAGCAGCCCAGACAGGTCCCACGTCCTGACTTTC. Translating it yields CASSPDRSHVLTF.

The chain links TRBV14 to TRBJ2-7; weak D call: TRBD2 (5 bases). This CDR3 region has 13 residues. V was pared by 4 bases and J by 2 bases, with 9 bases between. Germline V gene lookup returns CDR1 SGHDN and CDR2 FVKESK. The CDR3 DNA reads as TGTGCCAGCAGCCGGGAAGCGGCCTACGAGCAGTACTTC. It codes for CASSREAAYEQYF.

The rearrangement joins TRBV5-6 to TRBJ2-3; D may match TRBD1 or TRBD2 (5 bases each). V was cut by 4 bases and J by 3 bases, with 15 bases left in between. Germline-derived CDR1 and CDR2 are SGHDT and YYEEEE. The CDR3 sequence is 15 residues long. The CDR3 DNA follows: TGTGCCAGCAGCACCGGGACGATGGGTACAGATACGCAGTATTTT. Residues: CASSTGTMGTDTQYF.

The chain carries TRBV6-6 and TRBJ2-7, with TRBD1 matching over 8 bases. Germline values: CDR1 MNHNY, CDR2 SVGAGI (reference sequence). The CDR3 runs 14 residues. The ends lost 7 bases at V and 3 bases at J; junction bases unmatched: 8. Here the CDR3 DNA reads TGTGCCAGCATTGGCGGACAGGGCGGCTACGAGCAGTACTTC. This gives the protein CASIGGQGGYEQYF.

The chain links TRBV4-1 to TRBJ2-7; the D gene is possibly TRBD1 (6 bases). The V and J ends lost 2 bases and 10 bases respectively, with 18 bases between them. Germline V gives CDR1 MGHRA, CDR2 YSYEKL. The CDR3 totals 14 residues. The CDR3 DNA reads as TGCGCCAGCAGCCAACACCAAACAGGGACCGAACAGTACTTC. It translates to CASSQHQTGTEQYF.

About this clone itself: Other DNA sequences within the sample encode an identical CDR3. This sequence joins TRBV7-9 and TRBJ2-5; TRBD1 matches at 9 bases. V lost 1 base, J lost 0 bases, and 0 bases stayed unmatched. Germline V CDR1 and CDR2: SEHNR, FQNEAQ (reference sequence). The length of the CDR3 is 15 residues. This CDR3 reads CASSLGDRDQETQYF. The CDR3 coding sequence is TGTGCCAGCAGCTTAGGGGACAGGGACCAAGAGACCCAGTACTTC.

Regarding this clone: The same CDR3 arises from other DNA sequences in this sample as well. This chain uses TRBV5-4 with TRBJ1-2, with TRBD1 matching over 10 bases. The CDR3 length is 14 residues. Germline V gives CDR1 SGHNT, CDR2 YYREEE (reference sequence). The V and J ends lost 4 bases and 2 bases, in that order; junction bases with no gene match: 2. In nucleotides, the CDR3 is TGTGCCAGCAGCCCGGGACAGGGGAACTATGGCTACACCTTC. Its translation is CASSPGQGNYGYTF.